One and the same sample provided the 10 T cell receptor beta chains below, sequenced in a study of spatial heterogeneity in lung cancer. TCRdb re-called the 5' RACE reads through MiXCR, storing one row per CDR3 protein. The profile shows 65,000 to 85,000 distinct CDR3 sequences, approximately 20% of them singletons. Time point reported: sample taken at primary tumor resection. Sequencing was performed on whole RNA extracted from tumor and nontumor lung tissue, or from frozen PBMC, and the material was left unsorted. The material sequenced was PBMCs, taken at surgery. The source of these receptors is a male donor with early-stage non-small cell lung cancer.

The V gene is TRBV24-1, the J gene TRBJ2-1, with 10 bases lining up with TRBD1. This CDR3 is built from 15 residues. CDR1 KGHDR and CDR2 SFDVKD come from the germline V gene. Unmatched junction bases numbered 3, after V lost 4 bases and J lost 4 bases. CDR3 loop: CATSEGTGVYNEQFF. The CDR3 DNA follows: TGTGCCACCAGTGAGGGGACAGGGGTGTACAATGAGCAGTTCTTC.

The rearrangement uses TRBV9 and TRBJ1-5, with D possibly matching TRBD1 (5 bases). The germline CDR1 and CDR2 sequences are SGDLS and YYNGEE. V was cut by 0 bases and J by 2 bases, with 6 bases left in between. The CDR3 contains 14 residues. The CDR3 loop reads CASSVGDGNQPQHF. The CDR3, as DNA: TGTGCCAGCAGCGTAGGGGACGGCAATCAGCCCCAGCATTTT.

The chain links TRBV5-1 to TRBJ1-2, with D perhaps TRBD1 (5 bases). This CDR3 is 13 amino acids long. V was cut by 1 base and J by 6 bases, with 10 bases left in between. Looked up from germline, CDR1 is SGHRS and CDR2 is YFSETQ. DNA of the CDR3: TGCGCCAGCAGCTTGAGGGGAAGGGATGGCTACACCTTC. Protein product: CASSLRGRDGYTF.

In this sample, this clonotype turned up once. The chain couples TRBV30 to TRBJ1-3; no clear D. V gave up 0 bases and J gave up 0 bases, with 6 bases separating them. The germline CDR1 and CDR2 sequences are GTSNPN and SVGIG (reference sequence). This CDR3 spans 14 amino acids. The CDR3 region has the DNA TGTGCCTGGAGTGTTCTGAACTCTGGAAACACCATATATTTT. Protein: CAWSVLNSGNTIYF.

This clonotype has more than one count but fewer than ten. The V call is TRBV6-2 or TRBV6-3, the J call TRBJ1-2; 7 positions agree with TRBD1. J was trimmed by 11 bases and V by 5 bases; bases with no gene match: 8. The CDR3 contains 12 residues. CDR1 and CDR2 (germline): MNHEY, SVGEGT. CDR3 bases: TGTGCCAGCAGTCCCCGACAGGGCATTTACACCTTC. It specifies CASSPRQGIYTF.

This clonotype came up a few times. The chain uses TRBV2 and TRBJ2-3; 7 bases line up with TRBD1. J gave up 0 bases and V 1 base, and 4 bases lay outside the gene matches. This CDR3 contains 16 residues. Per germline, CDR1 SNHLY and CDR2 FYNNEI. CDR3: CASSEGTGASTDTQYF. The CDR3 coding sequence is TGTGCCAGCAGTGAAGGAACAGGGGCGAGCACAGATACGCAGTATTTT.

This clonotype was seen only once. V and J are TRBV18 and TRBJ2-7; 9 bases match TRBD1. The CDR3 length is 14 residues. Germline lookup yields CDR1 KGHSH and CDR2 LQKENI. V was clipped by 2 bases and J by 5 bases; unmatched bases: 4. CDR3 in amino acids: CASSPSDRGHEQYF. CDR3 nucleotides: TGTGCCAGCTCACCATCGGACAGGGGCCACGAGCAGTACTTC.

This chain joins TRBV7-3 and TRBJ2-5, with 10 bases identical to TRBD2. The CDR3 is 16 residues long. Trimming at V came to 2 bases and at J to 2 bases, leaving 5 bases not matched to a gene. CDR1 and CDR2 (germline): SGHTA, FQGTGA. This CDR3 reads CASSLPAGGSQETQYF. CDR3 bases: TGTGCCAGCAGCTTACCAGCGGGAGGGAGTCAAGAGACCCAGTACTTC.

This chain uses TRBV28 with TRBJ2-4; perhaps TRBD1 as D (5 bases). V lost 5 bases, J lost 1 base, and 27 bases lay in between. CDR3 length equals 20 residues. CDR1 and CDR2 from the germline V gene are MDHEN and SYDVKM. This CDR3 reads CASSQRSGLGLEVAKNIQYF. In nucleotides, the CDR3 is TGTGCCAGCAGTCAACGTTCAGGGTTGGGGCTAGAGGTTGCCAAAAACATTCAGTACTTC.

The table lists this clonotype with a few counts. The V and J genes are TRBV10-2 and TRBJ1-5; D remains ambiguous. V dropped 3 bases and J dropped 3 bases, with 6 bases sitting between them. This CDR3 contains 13 residues. Germline CDR1 is WSHSY and CDR2 is SAAADI. CDR3: CASSDGINQPQHF. The CDR3 bases are TGCGCCAGCAGTGACGGGATCAATCAGCCCCAGCATTTT.